These T cell receptor beta chains were read from a single sample in a study of T-cell memory formation after mild COVID-19. From the 5' RACE reads, TCRdb called clonotypes with MiXCR, one entry per CDR3 protein. The sample consists of hundreds of thousands of distinct CDR3 sequences, about a fifth of them appearing once. Input material: PBMCs or a T cell subset sorted from them (not recorded which). All receptors derive from an adult woman who had mild COVID-19 (a few samples of this study predate the infection). Cell type and time point are not known. Both conserved end residues are part of each CDR3. The D gene is left open where the match is weak. The size of a clone is reported for some rows only, either as once, few or many, or as a class for expanded clones.

. | TRBD1 | TRBJ2-7 | TRBV6-5 | CASSPDRASYEQYF | TGTGCCAGCAGTCCGGACAGGGCTTCCTACGAGCAGTACTTC
. | . | TRBJ1-6 | TRBV2 | CASSRVAYNSPLHF | TGTGCCAGCAGCAGGGTGGCCTATAATTCACCCCTCCACTTT
. | TRBD1 | TRBJ1-1 | TRBV7-9 | CASSPSSRTGRIF | TGTGCCAGCAGCCCGAGTTCAAGGACAGGGCGAATCTTT
once | . | TRBJ1-2 | TRBV7-2 | CASSLPGAEGYTF | TGTGCCAGCAGCTTACCGGGGGCTGAAGGCTACACCTTC
. | . | TRBJ2-1 | TRBV20-1 | CSASESSYNEQFF | TGCAGTGCTAGCGAGAGCTCCTACAATGAGCAGTTCTTC
. | . | TRBJ1-1 | TRBV6-4 | CASRDGFEAFF | TGTGCCAGCAGGGACGGGTTCGAAGCTTTCTTT
. | TRBD1 | TRBJ1-1 | TRBV12-3/TRBV12-4 | CASSPGTVLNTEAFF | TGTGCCAGCAGTCCAGGGACAGTGCTGAACACTGAAGCTTTCTTT
few | . | TRBJ2-3 | TRBV2 | CASSEWVRGSDTQYF | TGTGCCAGCAGTGAATGGGTTCGGGGGTCGGATACGCAGTATTTT
few | TRBD1 | TRBJ2-1 | TRBV5-1 | CASSQKGQASSYNEQFF | TGCGCCAGCAGCCAAAAGGGACAGGCGAGCTCCTACAATGAGCAGTTCTTC
. | . | TRBJ2-7 | TRBV27 | CASRARRIPASYEQYF | TGTGCCAGCAGGGCGAGAAGGATCCCAGCCTCCTACGAGCAGTACTTC
. | TRBD1 | TRBJ2-3 | TRBV5-1 | CASSQDRGATDTQYF | TGCGCCAGCAGCCAGGACAGGGGGGCCACAGATACGCAGTATTTT
few | . | TRBJ2-2 | TRBV6-4 | CASRGYNTGELFF | TGTGCCAGCAGGGGATACAACACCGGGGAGCTGTTTTTT
. | TRBD2 | TRBJ2-3 | TRBV5-1 | CASSLVLAGADTQYF | TGCGCCAGCAGCTTGGTGTTAGCGGGAGCTGATACGCAGTATTTT
. | . | TRBJ2-1 | TRBV7-2 | CASSTYRVEQFF | TGTGCCAGCAGCACCTACAGGGTTGAGCAGTTCTTC
. | TRBD1 | TRBJ2-5 | TRBV2 | CASSGPGQGRETQYF | TGTGCCAGCAGCGGGCCGGGACAGGGGAGGGAGACCCAGTACTTC
. | TRBD1 | TRBJ1-1 | TRBV5-1 | CASSTGTGVTEAFF | TGCGCCAGCAGCACCGGGACAGGGGTCACTGAAGCTTTCTTT
few | TRBD2 | TRBJ2-1 | TRBV6-1 | CASSESGLANEQFF | TGTGCCAGCAGTGAATCGGGACTAGCCAATGAGCAGTTCTTC
. | TRBD1 | TRBJ2-7 | TRBV4-1 | CASSQEVTGKSYEQYF | TGCGCCAGCAGCCAAGAGGTGACAGGGAAATCCTACGAGCAGTACTTC
few | . | TRBJ2-7 | TRBV6-6 | CASSYSPAWETSSYEQYF | TGTGCCAGCAGTTACTCCCCGGCTTGGGAGACTAGCTCCTACGAGCAGTACTTC
. | TRBD2 | TRBJ2-7 | TRBV5-4 | CASSLRLAGVNEQYF | TGTGCCAGCAGCTTGCGGCTAGCGGGAGTTAACGAGCAGTACTTC
. | TRBD1 | TRBJ2-7 | TRBV5-1 | CASSLAWTGADYEQYF | TGCGCCAGCAGCTTGGCCTGGACAGGGGCCGACTACGAGCAGTACTTC
. | . | TRBJ2-3 | TRBV4-2 | CASSQDVLGRYF | TGTGCCAGCAGCCAAGATGTACTAGGACGGTATTTT
few | TRBD1 | TRBJ1-1 | TRBV4-2 | CASSQESTGRLVAFF | TGTGCCAGCAGCCAAGAATCGACAGGGAGATTGGTTGCTTTCTTT
few | . | TRBJ2-1 | TRBV18 | CASSPPVYNEQFF | TGTGCCAGCTCACCTCCCGTGTACAATGAGCAGTTCTTC
few | TRBD1 | TRBJ1-1 | TRBV30 | CAWSGTANTEAFF | TGTGCCTGGAGCGGGACAGCGAACACTGAAGCTTTCTTT
. | TRBD1 | TRBJ2-1 | TRBV15 | CATSRPGQDAYNEQFF | TGTGCCACCAGCAGACCGGGACAGGACGCCTACAATGAGCAGTTCTTC
. | . | TRBJ2-1 | TRBV20-1 | CSASTAGEFGSYNEQFF | TGCAGTGCTAGCACGGCAGGGGAGTTCGGCTCCTACAATGAGCAGTTCTTC
. | . | TRBJ1-5 | TRBV21-1 | CASRTTGSNQPQHF | TGTGCCAGCAGGACCACAGGGAGCAATCAGCCCCAGCATTTT
few | . | TRBJ2-2 | TRBV28 | CASSLWFGGRDSGELFF | TGTGCCAGCAGTTTATGGTTTGGGGGGAGAGATTCCGGGGAGCTGTTTTTT
few | TRBD1 | TRBJ1-2 | TRBV20-1 | CSASDRGRRGYTF | TGCAGTGCTTCTGACAGGGGGCGGCGGGGCTACACCTTC